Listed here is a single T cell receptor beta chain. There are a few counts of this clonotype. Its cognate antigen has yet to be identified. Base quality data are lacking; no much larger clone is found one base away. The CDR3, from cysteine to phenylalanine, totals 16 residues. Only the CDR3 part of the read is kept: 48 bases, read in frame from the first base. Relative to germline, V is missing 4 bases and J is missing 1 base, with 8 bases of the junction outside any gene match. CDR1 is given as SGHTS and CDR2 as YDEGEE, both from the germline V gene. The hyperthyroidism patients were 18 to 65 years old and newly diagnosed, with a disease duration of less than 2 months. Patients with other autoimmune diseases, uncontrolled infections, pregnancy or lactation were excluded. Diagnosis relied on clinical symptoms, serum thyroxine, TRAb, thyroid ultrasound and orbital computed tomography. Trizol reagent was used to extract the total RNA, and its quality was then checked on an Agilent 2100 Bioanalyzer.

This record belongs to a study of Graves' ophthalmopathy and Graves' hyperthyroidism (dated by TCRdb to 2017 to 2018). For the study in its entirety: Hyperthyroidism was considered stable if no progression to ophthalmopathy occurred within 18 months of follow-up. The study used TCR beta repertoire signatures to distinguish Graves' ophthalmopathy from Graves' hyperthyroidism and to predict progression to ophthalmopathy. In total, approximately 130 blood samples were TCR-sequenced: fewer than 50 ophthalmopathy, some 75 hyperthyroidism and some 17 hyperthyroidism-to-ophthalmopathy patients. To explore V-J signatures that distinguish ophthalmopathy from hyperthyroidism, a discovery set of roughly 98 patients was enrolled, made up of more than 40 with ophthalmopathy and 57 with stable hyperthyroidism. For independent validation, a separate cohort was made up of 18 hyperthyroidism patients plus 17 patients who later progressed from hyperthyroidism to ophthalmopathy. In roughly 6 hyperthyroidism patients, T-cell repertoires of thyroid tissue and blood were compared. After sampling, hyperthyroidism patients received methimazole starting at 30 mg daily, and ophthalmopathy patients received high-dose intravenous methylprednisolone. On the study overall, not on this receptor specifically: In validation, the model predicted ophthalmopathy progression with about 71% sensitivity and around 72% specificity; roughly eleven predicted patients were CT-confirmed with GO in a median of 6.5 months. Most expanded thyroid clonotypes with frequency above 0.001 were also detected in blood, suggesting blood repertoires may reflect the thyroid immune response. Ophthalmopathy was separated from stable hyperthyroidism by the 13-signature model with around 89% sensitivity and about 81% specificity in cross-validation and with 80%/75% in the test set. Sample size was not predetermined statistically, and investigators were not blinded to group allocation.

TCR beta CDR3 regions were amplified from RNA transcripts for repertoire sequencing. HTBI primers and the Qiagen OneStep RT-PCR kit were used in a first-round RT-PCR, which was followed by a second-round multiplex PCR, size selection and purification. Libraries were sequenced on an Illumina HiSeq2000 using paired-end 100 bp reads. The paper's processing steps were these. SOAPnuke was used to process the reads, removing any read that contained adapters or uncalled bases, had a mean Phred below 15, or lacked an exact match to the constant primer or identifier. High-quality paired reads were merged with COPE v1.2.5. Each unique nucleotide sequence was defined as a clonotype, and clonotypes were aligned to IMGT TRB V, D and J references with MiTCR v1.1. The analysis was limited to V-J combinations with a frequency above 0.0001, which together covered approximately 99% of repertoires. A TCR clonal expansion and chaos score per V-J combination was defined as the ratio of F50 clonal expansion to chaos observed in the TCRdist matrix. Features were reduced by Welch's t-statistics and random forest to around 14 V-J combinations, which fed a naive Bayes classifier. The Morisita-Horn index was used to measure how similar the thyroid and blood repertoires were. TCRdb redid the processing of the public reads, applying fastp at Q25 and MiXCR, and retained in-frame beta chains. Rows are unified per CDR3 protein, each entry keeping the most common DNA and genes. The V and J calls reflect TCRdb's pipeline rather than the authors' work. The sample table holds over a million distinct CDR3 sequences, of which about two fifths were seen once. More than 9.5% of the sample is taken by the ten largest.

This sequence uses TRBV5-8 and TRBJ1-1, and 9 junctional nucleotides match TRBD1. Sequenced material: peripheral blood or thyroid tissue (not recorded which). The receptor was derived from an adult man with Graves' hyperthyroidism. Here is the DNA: TGTGCCAGCAGCCTCACCGGGACAGGGAAGAACACTGAAGCTTTCTTT. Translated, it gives CASSLTGTGKNTEAFF.